This T cell receptor beta chain is from a study of shared clonotypes between healthy human individuals. Generated by immunoSEQ multiplex PCR, the TCRdb table keeps only in-frame clones and is missing some. The profile covers roughly 2 million clones, with under 97% appearing a single time and roughly 0.13% taken by the ten largest. Trimming stripped 5 bases from V and 2 bases from J, with 12 bases between. This CDR3 has 14 amino acids. Germline CDR1 MNHNY, CDR2 SVGAGI (reference sequence). The source is a man between 18 and 29 years old in good health. Sequencing used naive CD4+ T cells sorted from blood. The subset here: CD45RA+ positively selected. The genes are TRBV6-6 and TRBJ2-5, with D possibly being TRBD2 (5 bases). In DNA form, the CDR3 reads TGTGCCAGCAGTCCTACGGGGTGGCAAGAGACCCAGTACTTC. Its protein product is CASSPTGWQETQYF.